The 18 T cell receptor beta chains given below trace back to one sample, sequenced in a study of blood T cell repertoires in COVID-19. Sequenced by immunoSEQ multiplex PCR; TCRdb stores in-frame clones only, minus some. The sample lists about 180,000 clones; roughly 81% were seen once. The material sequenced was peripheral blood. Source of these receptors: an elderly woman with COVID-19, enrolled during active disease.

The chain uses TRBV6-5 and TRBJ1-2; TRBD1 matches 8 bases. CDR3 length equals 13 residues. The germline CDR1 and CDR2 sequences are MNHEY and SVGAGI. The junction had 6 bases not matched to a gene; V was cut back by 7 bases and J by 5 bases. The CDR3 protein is CASTPQGGYGYTF. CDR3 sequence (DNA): TGTGCCAGCACCCCACAGGGGGGGTATGGCTACACCTTC.

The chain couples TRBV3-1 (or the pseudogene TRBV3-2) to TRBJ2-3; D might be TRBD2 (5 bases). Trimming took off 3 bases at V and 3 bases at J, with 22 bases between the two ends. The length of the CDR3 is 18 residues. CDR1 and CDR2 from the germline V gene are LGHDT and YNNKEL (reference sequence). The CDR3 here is CASSHYPPIAYRTDTQYF. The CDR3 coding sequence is TGTGCCAGCAGCCACTACCCACCTATAGCGTATCGTACAGATACGCAGTATTTT.

The DNA of the CDR3 is TGTGCCAGCAGTTTCGACAGGCCCTATAATTCACCCCTCCACTTT. It yields the protein CASSFDRPYNSPLHF. This sequence joins TRBV2 and TRBJ1-6; tentative D call: TRBD1 (6 bases). V was trimmed by 5 bases and J by 2 bases, leaving 10 bases between them. Germline V CDR1 and CDR2: SNHLY, FYNNEI. This CDR3 has 15 residues.

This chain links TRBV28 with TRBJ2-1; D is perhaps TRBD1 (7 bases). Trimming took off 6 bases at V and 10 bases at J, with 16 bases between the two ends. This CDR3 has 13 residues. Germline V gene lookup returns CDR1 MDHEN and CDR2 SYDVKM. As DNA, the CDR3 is TGTGCCAGCAGGTTAACAGGGGCGGGGGAGCAGTTCTTC. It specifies CASRLTGAGEQFF.

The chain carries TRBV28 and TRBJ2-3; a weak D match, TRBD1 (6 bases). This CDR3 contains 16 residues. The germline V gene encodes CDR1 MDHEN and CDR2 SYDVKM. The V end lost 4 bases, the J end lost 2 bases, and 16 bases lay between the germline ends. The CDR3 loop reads CASSYPGQLATDTQYF. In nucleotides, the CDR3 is TGTGCCAGCAGTTACCCGGGACAATTAGCCACAGATACGCAGTATTTT. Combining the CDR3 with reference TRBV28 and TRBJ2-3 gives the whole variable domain DVKVTQSSRYLVKRTGEKVFLECVQDMDHENMFWYRQDPGLGLRLIYFSYDVKMKEKGDIPEGYSVSREKKERFSLILESASTNQTSMYLCASSYPGQLATDTQYFGPGTRLTVL.

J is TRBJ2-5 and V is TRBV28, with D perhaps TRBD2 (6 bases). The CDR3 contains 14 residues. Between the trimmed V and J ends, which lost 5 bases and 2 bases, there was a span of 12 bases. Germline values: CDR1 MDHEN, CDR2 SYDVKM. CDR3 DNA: TGTGCCAGCAGTCCCGGGACTTGGCAAGAGACCCAGTACTTC. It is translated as CASSPGTWQETQYF.

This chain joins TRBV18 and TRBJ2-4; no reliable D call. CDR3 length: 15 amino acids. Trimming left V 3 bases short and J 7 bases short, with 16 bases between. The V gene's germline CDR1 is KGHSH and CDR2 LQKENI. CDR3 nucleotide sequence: TGTGCCAGCTCACCGGCCGAGGCCCGTAGGAACATTCAGTACTTC. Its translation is CASSPAEARRNIQYF.

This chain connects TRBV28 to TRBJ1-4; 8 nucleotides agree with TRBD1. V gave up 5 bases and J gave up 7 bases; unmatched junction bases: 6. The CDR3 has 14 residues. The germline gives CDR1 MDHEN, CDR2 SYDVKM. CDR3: CASSTSRGPEKLFF. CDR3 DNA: TGTGCCAGCAGTACATCCAGGGGGCCTGAAAAACTGTTTTTT.

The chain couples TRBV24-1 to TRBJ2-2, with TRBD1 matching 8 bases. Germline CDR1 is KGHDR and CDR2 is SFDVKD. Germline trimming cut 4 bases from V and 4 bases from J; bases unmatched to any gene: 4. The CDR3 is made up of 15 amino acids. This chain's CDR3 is CATSESTGVTGELFF. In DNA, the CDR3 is TGTGCCACCAGTGAATCGACAGGGGTCACCGGGGAGCTGTTTTTT.

The CDR3 nucleotides are TGTGCCACCAGTGATTTGGAAGCGCCGGAGACCCAGTACTTC. It encodes CATSDLEAPETQYF. The V call is TRBV24-1, the J call TRBJ2-5; D unresolved. Germline V lookup: CDR1 KGHDR, CDR2 SFDVKD. V was cut by 0 bases and J by 5 bases, with 9 bases left in between. The CDR3 has 14 amino acids.

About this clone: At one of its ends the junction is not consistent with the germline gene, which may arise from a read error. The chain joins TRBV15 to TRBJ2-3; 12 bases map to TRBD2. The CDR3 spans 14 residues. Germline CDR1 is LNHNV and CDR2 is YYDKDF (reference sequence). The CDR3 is CATSRGLAGARLKF. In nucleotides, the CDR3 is TGTGCCACCAGCAGAGGACTAGCGGGGGCGCGACTAAAATTT.

CDR3 bases: TGTGCCAGCAGCGTAGCTGCGGGGGTCCTATATAATTCACCCCTCCACTTT. Encoded protein: CASSVAAGVLYNSPLHF. V and J are TRBV9 and TRBJ1-6; TRBD1 might be the D (5 bases). The CDR3 length is 17 residues. V was cut by 0 bases and J by 4 bases, with 14 bases left in between. CDR1 and CDR2 from the germline V gene are SGDLS and YYNGEE.

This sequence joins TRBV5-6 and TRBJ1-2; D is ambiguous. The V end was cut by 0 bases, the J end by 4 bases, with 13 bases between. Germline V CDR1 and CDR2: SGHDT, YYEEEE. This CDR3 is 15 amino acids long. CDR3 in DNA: TGTGCCAGCAGCTTGGGCGGGCCTACAGCCTATGGCTACACCTTC. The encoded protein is CASSLGGPTAYGYTF.

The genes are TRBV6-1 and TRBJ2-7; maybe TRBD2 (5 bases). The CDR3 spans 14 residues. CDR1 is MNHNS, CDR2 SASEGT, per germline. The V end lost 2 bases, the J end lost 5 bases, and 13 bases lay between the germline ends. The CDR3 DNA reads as TGTGCCAGCAGTGAACTGAGAGAGGGCCACGAGCAGTACTTC. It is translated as CASSELREGHEQYF.

CDR3 sequence (DNA): TGTGCCAGCATGCGAGCCATCGATGAAAAACTGTTTTTT. Translation gives CASMRAIDEKLFF. The rearrangement uses TRBV2 and TRBJ1-4; D gene ambiguous. Trimming took 7 bases from V and 6 from J, leaving 12 bases between them. CDR3 size: 13 residues. CDR1 is SNHLY and CDR2 is FYNNEI in the germline V gene.

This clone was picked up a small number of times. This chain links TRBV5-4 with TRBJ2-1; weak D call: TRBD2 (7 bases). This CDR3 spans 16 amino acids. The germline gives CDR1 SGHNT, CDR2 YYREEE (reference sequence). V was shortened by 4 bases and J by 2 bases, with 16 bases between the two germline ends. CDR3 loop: CASSREGGATYNEQFF. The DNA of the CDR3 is TGTGCCAGCAGCAGGGAGGGGGGTGCAACCTACAATGAGCAGTTCTTC.

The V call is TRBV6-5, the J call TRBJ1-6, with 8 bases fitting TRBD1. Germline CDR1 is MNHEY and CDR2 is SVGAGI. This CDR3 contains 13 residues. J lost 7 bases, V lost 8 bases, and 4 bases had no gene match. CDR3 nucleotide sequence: TGTGCCAGCGGAAGACAGGGGAATTCACCCCTCCACTTT. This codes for CASGRQGNSPLHF.

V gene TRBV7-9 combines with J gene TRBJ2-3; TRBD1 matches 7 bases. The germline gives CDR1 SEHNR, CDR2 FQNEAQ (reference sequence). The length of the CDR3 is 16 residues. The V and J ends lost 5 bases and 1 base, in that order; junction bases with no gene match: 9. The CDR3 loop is CASSPRLDRGTDTQYF. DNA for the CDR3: TGTGCCAGCAGCCCGAGGCTCGACAGGGGCACAGATACGCAGTATTTT.